This T cell receptor beta chain was sequenced in a study of Graves' ophthalmopathy and Graves' hyperthyroidism. General study results and limits: A classifier, a 13-signature model, separated ophthalmopathy from stable hyperthyroidism with 87.88% sensitivity and 75% to 82% specificity.

This clonotype was picked up many times. Antigen unknown. Transcripts of RNA were the source for amplifying TCR beta CDR3 regions. RT-PCR in the first round used HTBI primers; a second-round multiplex PCR followed. TCRdb called the multiplex PCR reads again in MiXCR, with one record for every CDR3 protein. The table includes roughly 700,000 distinct CDR3 sequences, roughly 41% detected once. Germline V gives CDR1 SGHTA, CDR2 FQGNSA. CDR3 length equals 12 residues. Trimming left V 4 bases short and J 6 bases short, with 10 bases between. The rearrangement joins TRBV7-2 to TRBJ2-7; D is ambiguous. Sequenced: peripheral blood. This receptor was obtained from an adult man with Graves' ophthalmopathy. The CDR3 DNA sequence: TGTGCCAGCAGCTCCCGACCGCTCGAGCAGTACTTC. Encoded protein: CASSSRPLEQYF.